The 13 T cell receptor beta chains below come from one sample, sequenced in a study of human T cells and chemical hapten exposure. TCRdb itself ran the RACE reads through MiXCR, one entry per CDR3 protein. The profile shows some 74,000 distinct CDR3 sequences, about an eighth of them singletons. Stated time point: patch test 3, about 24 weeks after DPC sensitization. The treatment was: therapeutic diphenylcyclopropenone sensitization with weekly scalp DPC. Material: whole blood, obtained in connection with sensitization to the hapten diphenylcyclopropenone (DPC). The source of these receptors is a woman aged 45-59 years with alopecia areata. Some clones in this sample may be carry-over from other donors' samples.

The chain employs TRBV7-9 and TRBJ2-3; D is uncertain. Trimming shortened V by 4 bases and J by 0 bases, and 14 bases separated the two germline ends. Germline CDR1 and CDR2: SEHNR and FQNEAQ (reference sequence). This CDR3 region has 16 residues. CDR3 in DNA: TGTGCCAGCAGCTCCAACTCCAGGTCTAGCACAGATACGCAGTATTTT. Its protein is CASSSNSRSSTDTQYF.

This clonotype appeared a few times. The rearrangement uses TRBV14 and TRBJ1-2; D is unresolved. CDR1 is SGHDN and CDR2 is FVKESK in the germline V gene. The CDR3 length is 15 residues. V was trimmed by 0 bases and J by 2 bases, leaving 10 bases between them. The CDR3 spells CASSQDARPNYGYTF. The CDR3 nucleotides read TGTGCCAGCAGCCAAGATGCCAGGCCGAACTATGGCTACACCTTC.

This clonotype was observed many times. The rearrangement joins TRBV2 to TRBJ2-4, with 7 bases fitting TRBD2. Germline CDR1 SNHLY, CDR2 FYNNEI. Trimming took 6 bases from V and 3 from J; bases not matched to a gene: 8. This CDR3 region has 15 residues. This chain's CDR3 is CASSLLGLDKNIQYF. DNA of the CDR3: TGTGCCAGCAGCCTCCTAGGACTAGACAAAAACATTCAGTACTTC.

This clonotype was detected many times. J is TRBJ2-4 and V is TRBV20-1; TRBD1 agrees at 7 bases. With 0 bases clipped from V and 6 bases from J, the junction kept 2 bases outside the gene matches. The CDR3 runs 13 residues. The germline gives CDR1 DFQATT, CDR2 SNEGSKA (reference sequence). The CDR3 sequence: CSARDRQGNIQYF. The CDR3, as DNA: TGCAGTGCTAGAGACCGACAGGGAAACATTCAGTACTTC.

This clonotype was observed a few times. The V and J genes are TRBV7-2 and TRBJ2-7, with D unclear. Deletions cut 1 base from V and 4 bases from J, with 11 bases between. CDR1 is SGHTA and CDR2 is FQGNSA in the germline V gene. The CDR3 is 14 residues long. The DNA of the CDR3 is TGTGCCAGCAGCTTAGTTGGCAGTTTTTACGAGCAGTACTTC. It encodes CASSLVGSFYEQYF.

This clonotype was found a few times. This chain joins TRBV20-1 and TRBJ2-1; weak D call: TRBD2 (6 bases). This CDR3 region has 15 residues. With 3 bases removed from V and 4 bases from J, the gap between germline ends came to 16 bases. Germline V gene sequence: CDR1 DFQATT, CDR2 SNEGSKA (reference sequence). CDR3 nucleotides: TGCAGTGCTAGGAACGGGGGAGGAGGTTACAATGAGCAGTTCTTC. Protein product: CSARNGGGGYNEQFF.

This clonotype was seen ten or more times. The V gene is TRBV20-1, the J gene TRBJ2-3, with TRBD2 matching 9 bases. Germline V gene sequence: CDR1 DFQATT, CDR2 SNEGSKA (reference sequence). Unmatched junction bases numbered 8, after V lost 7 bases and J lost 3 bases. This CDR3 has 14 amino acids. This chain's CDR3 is CSVKVTSGTDTQYF. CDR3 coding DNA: TGCAGTGTCAAAGTCACTAGCGGGACAGATACGCAGTATTTT.

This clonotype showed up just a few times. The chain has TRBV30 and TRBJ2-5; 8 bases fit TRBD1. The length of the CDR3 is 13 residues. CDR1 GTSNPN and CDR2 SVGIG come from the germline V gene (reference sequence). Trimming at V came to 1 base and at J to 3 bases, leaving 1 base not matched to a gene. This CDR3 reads CAWSEDREETQYF. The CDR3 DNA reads TGTGCCTGGAGTGAGGACAGGGAAGAGACCCAGTACTTC.

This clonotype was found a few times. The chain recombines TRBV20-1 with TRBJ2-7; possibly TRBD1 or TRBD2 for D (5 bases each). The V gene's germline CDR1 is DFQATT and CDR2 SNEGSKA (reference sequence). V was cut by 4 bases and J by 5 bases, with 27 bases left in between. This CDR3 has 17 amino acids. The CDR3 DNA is TGCAGTGCTATGGAAGGGGTGAGGGGCGCTCAGAACCACGAGCAGTACTTC. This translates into CSAMEGVRGAQNHEQYF.

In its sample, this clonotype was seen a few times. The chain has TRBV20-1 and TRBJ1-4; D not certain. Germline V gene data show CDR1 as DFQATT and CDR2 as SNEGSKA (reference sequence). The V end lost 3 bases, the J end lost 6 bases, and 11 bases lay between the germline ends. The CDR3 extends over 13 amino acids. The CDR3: CSASPGFHEKLFF. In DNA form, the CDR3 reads TGCAGTGCTAGTCCCGGGTTTCATGAAAAACTGTTTTTT.

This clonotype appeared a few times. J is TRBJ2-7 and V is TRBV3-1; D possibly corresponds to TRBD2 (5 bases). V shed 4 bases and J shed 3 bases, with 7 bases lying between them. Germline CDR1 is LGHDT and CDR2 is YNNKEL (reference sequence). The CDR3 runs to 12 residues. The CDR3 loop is CASSPSIYEQYF. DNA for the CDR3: TGTGCCAGCAGCCCTAGCATCTACGAGCAGTACTTC.

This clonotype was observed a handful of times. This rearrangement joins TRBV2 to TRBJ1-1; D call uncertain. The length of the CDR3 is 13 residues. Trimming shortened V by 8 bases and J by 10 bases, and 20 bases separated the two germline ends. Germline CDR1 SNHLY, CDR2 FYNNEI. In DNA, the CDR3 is TGTGCCAGCGAAATCCGGCAGGCGGTTGGAGCTTTCTTT. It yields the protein CASEIRQAVGAFF.

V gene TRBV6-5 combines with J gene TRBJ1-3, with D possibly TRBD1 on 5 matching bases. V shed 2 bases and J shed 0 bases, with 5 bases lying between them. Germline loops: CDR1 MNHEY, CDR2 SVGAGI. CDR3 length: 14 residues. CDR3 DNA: TGTGCCAGCAGTTACGGGGCCTCTGGAAACACCATATATTTT. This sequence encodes CASSYGASGNTIYF.